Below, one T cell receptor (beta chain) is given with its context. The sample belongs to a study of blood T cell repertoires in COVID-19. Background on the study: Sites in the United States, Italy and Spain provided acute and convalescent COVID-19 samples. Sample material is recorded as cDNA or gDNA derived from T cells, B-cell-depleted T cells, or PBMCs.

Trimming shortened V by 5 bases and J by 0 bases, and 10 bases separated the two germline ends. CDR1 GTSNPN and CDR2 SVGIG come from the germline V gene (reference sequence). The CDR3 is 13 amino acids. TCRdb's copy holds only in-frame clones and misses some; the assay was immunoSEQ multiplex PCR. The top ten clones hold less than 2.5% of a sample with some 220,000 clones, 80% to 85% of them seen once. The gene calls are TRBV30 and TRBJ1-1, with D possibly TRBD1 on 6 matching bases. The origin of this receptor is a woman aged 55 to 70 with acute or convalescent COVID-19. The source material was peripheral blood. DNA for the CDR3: TGTGCCTGGGACCACAGGGTGAACACTGAAGCTTTCTTT. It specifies CAWDHRVNTEAFF.